What follows are 20 T cell receptor beta chains derived from one specimen sequenced in a study of shared clonotypes between healthy human individuals. Measured with immunoSEQ multiplex PCR; TCRdb has only the in-frame clones, and not every one. The sample lists about 600,000 clones, roughly 95% occurring once. The naive CD8 subset, CD45RO-negative cells positively selected for CCR7, excluded terminally differentiated effector memory CD45RA+ cells. Sequencing used naive CD8+ T cells sorted from blood. All receptors derive from a woman aged 25 to 39 in good health.

V and J are TRBV4-1 and TRBJ2-1; 8 nucleotides match TRBD1. The junction had 8 bases not matched to a gene; V was cut back by 4 bases and J by 3 bases. CDR3 size: 16 residues. Germline V gene sequence: CDR1 MGHRA, CDR2 YSYEKL. CDR3 nucleotide sequence: TGCGCCAGCAGCCTAAGACAGGGGTTAAGCTACAATGAGCAGTTCTTC. Protein: CASSLRQGLSYNEQFF.

The gene calls are TRBV2 and TRBJ2-7, with 7 bases lining up with TRBD2. J gave up 5 bases and V 11 bases, and 15 bases lay outside the gene matches. Germline V gene data show CDR1 as SNHLY and CDR2 as FYNNEI. The CDR3 totals 14 residues. This CDR3 reads CAFPTRGSGNEQYF. The CDR3 DNA reads TGTGCCTTCCCAACGCGGGGAAGCGGGAACGAGCAGTACTTC.

The genes are TRBV29-1 and TRBJ2-1; weak D call: TRBD1 (6 bases). With 6 bases removed from V and 8 bases from J, the gap between germline ends came to 14 bases. Germline CDR1 reads SQVTM; CDR2 reads ANQGSEA. The CDR3 has 12 residues. The CDR3 spells CSVLKQGHEQFF. CDR3 bases: TGCAGCGTATTAAAACAGGGCCATGAGCAGTTCTTC.

About this clone: Other DNA sequences from this sample encode an identical CDR3 as well. The chain employs TRBV27 and TRBJ2-2, with TRBD2 identical over 11 bases. The V and J ends lost 5 bases and 5 bases, in that order; junction bases with no gene match: 4. CDR3 length equals 15 residues. Looked up from germline, CDR1 is MNHEY and CDR2 is SMNVEV (reference sequence). The CDR3 nucleotides read TGTGCCAGCAGTCCCGGGACTAGCGGTACCGGGGAGCTGTTTTTT. The encoded protein is CASSPGTSGTGELFF.

This chain joins TRBV29-1 and TRBJ2-7, with 8 nucleotides matching TRBD2. Trimming cost V 4 bases and J 3 bases; bases outside gene matches: 8. This CDR3 has 14 amino acids. Germline CDR1 SQVTM, CDR2 ANQGSEA. CDR3 sequence reads: CSVVYTSGYYEQYF. DNA of the CDR3: TGCAGCGTTGTCTACACTAGCGGTTACTACGAGCAGTACTTC.

The chain has TRBV11-2 and TRBJ2-7, with 9 bases identical to TRBD1. This CDR3 contains 16 residues. Germline V lookup: CDR1 SGHAT, CDR2 FQNNGV. The ends lost 1 base at V and 6 bases at J; junction bases unmatched: 10. The CDR3 DNA is TGTGCCAGCAGCTTAGGGCGGGGGACAGGGCGGCCCGAGCAGTACTTC. Amino acid sequence: CASSLGRGTGRPEQYF.

V gene TRBV28 combines with J gene TRBJ2-7, with 8 bases identical to TRBD1. The CDR3 runs 14 residues. The V gene's germline CDR1 is MDHEN and CDR2 SYDVKM. After removal of 6 bases from V and 6 bases from J, the junction contained 10 bases not matched to a gene. The CDR3 nucleotides read TGTGCCAGCAGCTCTCCCCAGGGGGCGAGCGAGCAGTACTTC. Its protein product is CASSSPQGASEQYF.

The V and J genes are TRBV2 and TRBJ2-5; 7 bases are a match to TRBD1. The J call may be wrong; the DNA end is better matched by TRBJ2-7. Germline lookup yields CDR1 SNHLY and CDR2 FYNNEI. The CDR3 totals 12 residues. CDR3 DNA: TGTGCCAGCACCCAGGGGGTGGGCGAGCAGTACTTC. Protein product: CASTQGVGEQYF.

J is TRBJ2-5 and V is TRBV5-6; 8 nucleotides line up with TRBD1. Trimming removed 5 bases from V and 5 bases from J; junction bases left unmatched: 11. This CDR3 is built from 15 residues. Germline V gives CDR1 SGHDT, CDR2 YYEEEE. The DNA of the CDR3 is TGTGCCAGCAGTTCCTTCGGACAGGGACACGAGACCCAGTACTTC. As protein: CASSSFGQGHETQYF.

The chain couples TRBV28 to TRBJ2-3, with D perhaps matching TRBD2 (6 bases). CDR1 is MDHEN and CDR2 is SYDVKM in the germline V gene. CDR3 length: 21 residues. Deletions cut 1 base from V and 0 bases from J, with 26 bases between. The CDR3 DNA sequence: TGTGCCAGCAGTTTATACCCCGGAAGGGGCGGGATTGGATCTAGCACAGATACGCAGTATTTT. Protein: CASSLYPGRGGIGSSTDTQYF.

V usage is TRBV19 and J usage is TRBJ2-1; 9 bases fit TRBD2. The CDR3 spans 16 residues. The germline CDR1 and CDR2 sequences are LNHDA and SQIVND (reference sequence). The V segment lost 6 bases and the J segment 0 bases; nucleotides outside the gene matches: 6. Written as DNA, the CDR3 is TGTGCCAGTAGACCCAGTAGCGGGAGCTCCTACAATGAGCAGTTCTTC. Protein product: CASRPSSGSSYNEQFF.

The chain carries TRBV7-8 and TRBJ1-1, with 7 bases matching TRBD1. J gave up 5 bases and V 5 bases, and 8 bases lay outside the gene matches. The CDR3 consists of 14 residues. In germline, CDR1 is SGHVS, CDR2 FQNEAQ. In DNA form, the CDR3 reads TGTGCCAGCAGCGATCAGGGGGTTTGGACTGAAGCTTTCTTT. It translates to CASSDQGVWTEAFF.

The V gene is TRBV25-1, the J gene TRBJ2-5, with TRBD2 matching over 8 bases. The end of the DNA aligns better with TRBJ2-7, so the J call may be wrong. This CDR3 spans 14 amino acids. CDR1 MGHDK and CDR2 SYGVNS come from the germline V gene. CDR3 in amino acids: CASSEGSGNNEQYF. CDR3 in DNA: TGTGCCAGCAGTGAAGGTAGCGGGAATAACGAGCAGTACTTC.

The chain is built from TRBV4-1 and TRBJ2-5; D unresolved. The J call may be faulty, since TRBJ2-7 better matches the DNA end. CDR1 and CDR2 (germline): MGHRA, YSYEKL. The CDR3 runs to 13 residues. The CDR3 is CASSQDLSYEQYF. The CDR3 DNA sequence: TGCGCCAGCAGCCAAGATCTTTCCTACGAGCAGTACTTC.

The chain has TRBV9 and TRBJ2-1; perhaps TRBD2 as D (5 bases). This CDR3 has 12 residues. V lost 4 bases and J 6 bases, leaving 8 bases between the germline ends. CDR1 and CDR2 from the germline V gene are SGDLS and YYNGEE. CDR3 DNA sequence: TGTGCCAGCAGCCCCGAGGGCAATGAGCAGTTCTTC. Residues: CASSPEGNEQFF.

The J gene is TRBJ2-1, the V gene TRBV7-9; 9 nucleotides align to TRBD2. The CDR3 runs to 14 residues. V trimming: 5 bases; J trimming: 7 bases; junction bases outside the gene matches: 6. The germline V gene encodes CDR1 SEHNR and CDR2 FQNEAQ (reference sequence). CDR3 in amino acids: CASSTGLALNEQFF. CDR3 in DNA: TGTGCCAGCAGCACCGGACTAGCGCTTAATGAGCAGTTCTTC.

This chain uses TRBV27 with TRBJ2-7, with 11 bases that match TRBD2. The germline CDR1 and CDR2 sequences are MNHEY and SMNVEV (reference sequence). The trim removed 5 bases at V and 1 base at J, leaving 13 bases unmatched. The CDR3 length is 18 residues. CDR3 sequence: CASSPLEQLAGESYEQYF. DNA of the CDR3: TGTGCCAGCAGTCCCCTGGAACAACTAGCGGGAGAATCCTACGAGCAGTACTTC.

The chain recombines TRBV9 with TRBJ2-2; D is uncertain. Germline V gene lookup returns CDR1 SGDLS and CDR2 YYNGEE. The CDR3 spans 16 residues. V was trimmed by 2 bases and J by 4 bases, leaving 15 bases between them. The CDR3 DNA sequence: TGTGCCAGCAGCGTTGGAAGCGAGTATTTCACCGGGGAGCTGTTTTTT. Amino acids: CASSVGSEYFTGELFF.

The rearrangement links TRBV4-1 to TRBJ1-1; TRBD1 might be the D (6 bases). Trimming shortened V by 4 bases and J by 6 bases, and 15 bases separated the two germline ends. Germline CDR1 and CDR2: MGHRA and YSYEKL. CDR3 length: 14 amino acids. The CDR3 spells CASSLYRASAEAFF. CDR3 coding DNA: TGCGCCAGCAGCCTATACAGGGCCAGCGCTGAAGCTTTCTTT.

The V gene is TRBV13, the J gene TRBJ2-5, with D possibly TRBD1 on 6 matching bases. Between the trimmed V and J ends, which lost 1 base and 3 bases, there was a span of 9 bases. The CDR3 is 14 amino acids. Germline CDR1 and CDR2: PRHDT and FYEKMQ (reference sequence). The CDR3 region is CASSLAQGEETQYF. The CDR3, as DNA: TGTGCCAGCAGCTTAGCACAGGGAGAAGAGACCCAGTACTTC. Combining the CDR3 with reference TRBV13 and TRBJ2-5 gives the whole variable domain AAGVIQSPRHLIKEKRETATLKCYPIPRHDTVYWYQQGPGQDPQFLISFYEKMQSDKGSIPDRFSAQQFSDYHSELNMSSLELGDSALYFCASSLAQGEETQYFGPGTRLLVL.